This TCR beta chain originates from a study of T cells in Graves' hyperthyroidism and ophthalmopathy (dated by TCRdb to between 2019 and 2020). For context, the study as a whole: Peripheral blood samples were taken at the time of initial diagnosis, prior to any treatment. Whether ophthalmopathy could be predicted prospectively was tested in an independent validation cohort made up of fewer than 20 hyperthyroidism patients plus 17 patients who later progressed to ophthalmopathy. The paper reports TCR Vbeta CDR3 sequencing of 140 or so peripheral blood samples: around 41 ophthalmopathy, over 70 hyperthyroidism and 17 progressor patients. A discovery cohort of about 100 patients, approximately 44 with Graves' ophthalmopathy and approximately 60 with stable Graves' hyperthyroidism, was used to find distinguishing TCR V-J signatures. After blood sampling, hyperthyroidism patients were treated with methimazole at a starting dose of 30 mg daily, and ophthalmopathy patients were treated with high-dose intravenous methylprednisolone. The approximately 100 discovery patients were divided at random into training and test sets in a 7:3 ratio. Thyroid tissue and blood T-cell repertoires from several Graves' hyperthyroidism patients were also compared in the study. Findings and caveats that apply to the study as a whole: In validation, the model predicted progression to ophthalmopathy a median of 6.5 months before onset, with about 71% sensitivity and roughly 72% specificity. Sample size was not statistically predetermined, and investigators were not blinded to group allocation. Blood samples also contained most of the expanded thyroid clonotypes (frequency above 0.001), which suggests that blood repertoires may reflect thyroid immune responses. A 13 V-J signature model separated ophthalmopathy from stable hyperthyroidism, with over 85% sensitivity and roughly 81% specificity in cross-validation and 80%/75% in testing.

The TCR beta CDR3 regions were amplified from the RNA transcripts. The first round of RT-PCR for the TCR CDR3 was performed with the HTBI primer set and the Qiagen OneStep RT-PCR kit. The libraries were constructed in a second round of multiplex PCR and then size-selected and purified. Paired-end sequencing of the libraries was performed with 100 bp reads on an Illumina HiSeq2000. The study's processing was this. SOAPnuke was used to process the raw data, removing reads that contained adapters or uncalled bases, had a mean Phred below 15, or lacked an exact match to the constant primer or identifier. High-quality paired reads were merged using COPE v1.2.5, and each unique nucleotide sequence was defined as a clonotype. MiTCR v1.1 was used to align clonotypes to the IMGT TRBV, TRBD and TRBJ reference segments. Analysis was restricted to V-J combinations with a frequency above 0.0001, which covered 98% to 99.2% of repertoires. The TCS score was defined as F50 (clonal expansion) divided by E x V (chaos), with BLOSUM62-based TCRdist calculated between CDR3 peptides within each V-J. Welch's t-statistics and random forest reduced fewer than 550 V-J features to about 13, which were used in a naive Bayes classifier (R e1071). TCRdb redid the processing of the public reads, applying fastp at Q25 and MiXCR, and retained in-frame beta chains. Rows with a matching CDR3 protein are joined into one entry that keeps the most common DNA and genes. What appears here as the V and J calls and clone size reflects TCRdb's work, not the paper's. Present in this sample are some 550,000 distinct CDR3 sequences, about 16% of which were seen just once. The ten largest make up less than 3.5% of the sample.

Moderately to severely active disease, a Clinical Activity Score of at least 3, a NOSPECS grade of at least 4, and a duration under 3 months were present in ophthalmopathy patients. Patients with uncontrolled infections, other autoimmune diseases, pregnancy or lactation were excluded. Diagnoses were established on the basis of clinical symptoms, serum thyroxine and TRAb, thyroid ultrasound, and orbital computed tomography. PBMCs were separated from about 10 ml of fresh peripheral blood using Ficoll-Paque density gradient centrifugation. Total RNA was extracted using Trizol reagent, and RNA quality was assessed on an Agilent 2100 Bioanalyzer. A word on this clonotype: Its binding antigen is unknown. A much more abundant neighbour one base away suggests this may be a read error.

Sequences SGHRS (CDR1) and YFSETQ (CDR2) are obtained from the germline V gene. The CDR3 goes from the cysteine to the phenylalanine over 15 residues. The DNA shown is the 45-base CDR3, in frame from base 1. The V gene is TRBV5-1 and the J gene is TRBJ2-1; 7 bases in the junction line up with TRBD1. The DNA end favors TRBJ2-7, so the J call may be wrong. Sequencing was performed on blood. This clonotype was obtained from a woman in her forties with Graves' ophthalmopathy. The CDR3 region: CASSPDREPYNEQYF. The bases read TGCGCCAGCAGCCCTGACAGGGAACCTTACAATGAGCAGTACTTC.